One sample yielded the 5 T cell receptor beta chains listed below, sequenced in a study of tumor and adjacent non-tumor tissue in lung cancer (dated by TCRdb to the late 2010s). The method was multiplex PCR. The sequencer listed for this sample is Illumina HiSeq 2500. TCRbeta libraries were constructed through three rounds of nested PCR with primers (Table S4) according to protocols adapted from ARM-PCR. TCRdb redid the processing of the public reads, applying fastp at Q25 and MiXCR, and retained in-frame beta chains. Each entry is one CDR3 protein sequence, shown with its most common DNA and genes. This sample comprises fewer than 120,000 distinct CDR3 sequences, over 70% of them detected only once. The top ten clonotypes cover approximately 22% of the sample. RNA was isolated from bulk, unsorted tissue, and RNA quality was assessed with a NanoDrop ND-1000 and an Agilent 2100. Sequencing used lung tumor tissue. These receptors came from a man in his sixties or seventies with non-small cell lung cancer.

On this clonotype: An end of the junction differs from the germline gene, which may be a read error. V is TRBV29-1 and J is TRBJ1-4; no clear D. The CDR3 extends over 13 amino acids. In germline, CDR1 is SQVTM, CDR2 ANQGSEA. The CDR3: CCVCGIPLEKLFF. The CDR3 bases are TGCTGCGTCTGTGGCATTCCCCTTGAAAAACTGTTTTTT.

Regarding this clonotype: Germline is not matched at one junction end, which may reflect a read error. This rearrangement joins TRBV29-1 to TRBJ1-1; 8 nucleotides align to TRBD1. Germline CDR1 is SQVTM and CDR2 is ANQGSEA. The length of the CDR3 is 12 residues. CDR3 in amino acids: CSVHGQGTEALF. CDR3 DNA: TGCAGCGTACACGGACAGGGCACTGAAGCTTTGTTT.

The chain combines TRBV15 with TRBJ2-5, with 8 bases lining up with TRBD2. Germline-derived CDR1 and CDR2 are LNHNV and YYDKDF (reference sequence). The CDR3 sequence is 14 residues long. V gave up 6 bases and J gave up 4 bases; unmatched junction bases: 7. The CDR3 bases are TGTGCCACCAGTTACGGGGGGGGGCGAGAGACCCAGTACTTC. It is translated as CATSYGGGRETQYF.

This sequence joins TRBV6-1 and TRBJ1-5; D tentatively reads TRBD1 or TRBD2 (5 bases each). The DNA end lines up better with TRBJ2-3; the J call may be wrong. This CDR3 is 16 amino acids long. Germline assignment: CDR1 MNHNS and CDR2 SASEGT. As DNA, the CDR3 is TGTGCCAGCAGTCAAGGTAGAGGGACCGTAAATCAGCCCCAGTATTTT. This codes for CASSQGRGTVNQPQYF.

V usage is TRBV10-3 and J usage is TRBJ2-1; D might be TRBD2 (6 bases). CDR3 length: 20 residues. V was shortened by 6 bases and J by 0 bases, with 27 bases between the two germline ends. Germline V gives CDR1 ENHRY, CDR2 SYGVKD. CDR3 nucleotide sequence: TGTGCCATCAGACAAGGAACACGGCCGGGGGAGAGCAGCTCCTACAATGAGCAGTTCTTC. Its protein product is CAIRQGTRPGESSSYNEQFF.